Listed below are T cell receptor beta chains from one sample, sequenced in a study of blood T cell repertoires in COVID-19. Generated by immunoSEQ multiplex PCR, the TCRdb table keeps only in-frame clones and is missing some. The sample holds around 250,000 clones, approximately 84% seen once. Specimen: peripheral blood. These TCRs come from a woman older than 75 with acute or convalescent COVID-19. Each CDR3 is given with its conserved first and last residue. Each record gives: clone size, V gene, J gene, D gene, CDR3 protein, CDR3 DNA. D genes are given only for firm matches. Clone size is stated in some rows and not others, as once, few, many or a class when expanded.

clone size: -
V gene: TRBV4-1
J gene: TRBJ2-1
D gene: TRBD1
CDR3 protein: CASSQDRDRVYNEQFF
CDR3 DNA: TGCGCCAGCAGCCAAGATAGGGACAGGGTCTACAATGAGCAGTTCTTC

clone size: few
V gene: TRBV12-3/TRBV12-4
J gene: TRBJ2-7
D gene: TRBD1
CDR3 protein: CASSSLRDSEQYF
CDR3 DNA: TGTGCCAGCAGTTCTCTAAGGGACAGCGAGCAGTACTTC

clone size: -
V gene: TRBV7-3
J gene: TRBJ2-3
D gene: TRBD1
CDR3 protein: CASSWDREDTQYF
CDR3 DNA: TGTGCCAGCAGCTGGGACAGGGAAGATACGCAGTATTTT

clone size: -
V gene: TRBV18
J gene: TRBJ2-5
D gene: TRBD1
CDR3 protein: CASSRDRRQETQYF
CDR3 DNA: TGTGCCAGCTCACGGGACAGGCGCCAAGAGACCCAGTACTTC

clone size: -
V gene: TRBV7-3
J gene: TRBJ2-2
D gene: TRBD2
CDR3 protein: CASSLDGTRTTGELFF
CDR3 DNA: TGTGCCAGCAGCTTAGACGGGACTAGAACCACCGGGGAGCTGTTTTTT

clone size: -
V gene: TRBV6-1
J gene: TRBJ2-4
D gene: -
CDR3 protein: CASSDLRDSNIQYF
CDR3 DNA: TGTGCCAGCAGTGATTTACGGGACTCTAACATTCAGTACTTC

clone size: -
V gene: TRBV7-8
J gene: TRBJ1-2
D gene: -
CDR3 protein: CASTPMGAVSGYTF
CDR3 DNA: TGTGCCAGCACCCCAATGGGGGCGGTGAGTGGCTACACCTTC

clone size: -
V gene: TRBV2
J gene: TRBJ2-5
D gene: TRBD2
CDR3 protein: CASSRTSVETQYF
CDR3 DNA: TGTGCCAGCAGTCGGACTAGCGTGGAGACCCAGTACTTC

clone size: -
V gene: TRBV7-2
J gene: TRBJ1-5
D gene: -
CDR3 protein: CASSPTGLNQPQHF
CDR3 DNA: TGTGCCAGCAGCCCGACAGGTCTCAATCAGCCCCAGCATTTT

clone size: -
V gene: TRBV2
J gene: TRBJ1-2
D gene: -
CDR3 protein: CASSERTGYTF
CDR3 DNA: TGTGCCAGCAGTGAACGGACAGGCTACACCTTC

clone size: once
V gene: TRBV6-6
J gene: TRBJ1-6
D gene: -
CDR3 protein: CASSPGESPLHF
CDR3 DNA: TGTGCCAGCAGTCCAGGGGAATCACCCCTCCACTTT

clone size: -
V gene: TRBV24-1
J gene: TRBJ2-1
D gene: -
CDR3 protein: CATSDGNRDEQFF
CDR3 DNA: TGTGCCACCAGTGATGGAAACAGGGATGAGCAGTTCTTC

clone size: -
V gene: TRBV12-3/TRBV12-4
J gene: TRBJ1-2
D gene: TRBD1
CDR3 protein: CASSPGGGYTF
CDR3 DNA: TGTGCCAGCAGCCCAGGGGGGGGCTACACCTTC

clone size: -
V gene: TRBV9
J gene: TRBJ1-5
D gene: -
CDR3 protein: CASSPRRDSNQPQHF
CDR3 DNA: TGTGCCAGCAGCCCCCGGAGGGATAGCAATCAGCCCCAGCATTTT

clone size: -
V gene: TRBV4-3
J gene: TRBJ1-4
D gene: TRBD1
CDR3 protein: CASSQGDRGGEKLFF
CDR3 DNA: TGCGCCAGCAGCCAAGGGGACAGGGGTGGGGAAAAACTGTTTTTT

clone size: few
V gene: TRBV5-1
J gene: TRBJ1-2
D gene: TRBD1
CDR3 protein: CASSQSGGQDYGYTF
CDR3 DNA: TGCGCCAGCAGTCAGTCGGGCGGACAGGACTATGGCTACACCTTC

clone size: -
V gene: TRBV7-2
J gene: TRBJ2-1
D gene: TRBD2
CDR3 protein: CASSLEAGVRSYNEQFF
CDR3 DNA: TGTGCCAGCAGCCTAGAAGCGGGGGTTCGCTCCTACAATGAGCAGTTCTTC

clone size: -
V gene: TRBV6-5
J gene: TRBJ2-4
D gene: -
CDR3 protein: CATTRAGVGNIQYF
CDR3 DNA: TGTGCCACCACGAGGGCAGGGGTGGGAAACATTCAGTACTTC

clone size: -
V gene: TRBV19
J gene: TRBJ2-1
D gene: -
CDR3 protein: CASSPFGVHEQFF
CDR3 DNA: TGTGCCAGTAGCCCCTTTGGAGTCCATGAGCAGTTCTTC

clone size: -
V gene: TRBV5-1
J gene: TRBJ2-1
D gene: TRBD2
CDR3 protein: CASSLGGSNSYNEQFF
CDR3 DNA: TGCGCCAGCAGCTTGGGCGGGAGCAATAGCTACAATGAGCAGTTCTTC

clone size: few
V gene: TRBV24-1
J gene: TRBJ2-3
D gene: -
CDR3 protein: CATSDLGQSTDTQYF
CDR3 DNA: TGTGCCACCAGTGATTTGGGACAGTCCACAGATACGCAGTATTTT

clone size: -
V gene: TRBV28
J gene: TRBJ1-2
D gene: -
CDR3 protein: CASSPGDPGYGYTF
CDR3 DNA: TGTGCCAGCAGCCCAGGGGATCCGGGCTATGGCTACACCTTC

clone size: once
V gene: TRBV20-1
J gene: TRBJ2-1
D gene: -
CDR3 protein: CSASPGRDEQFF
CDR3 DNA: TGCAGTGCTAGTCCGGGCAGGGATGAGCAGTTCTTC

clone size: -
V gene: TRBV10-3
J gene: TRBJ1-1
D gene: TRBD1
CDR3 protein: CAIRHGTGGTGTEAFF
CDR3 DNA: TGTGCCATCAGACATGGGACAGGGGGCACAGGGACTGAAGCTTTCTTT

clone size: -
V gene: TRBV5-6
J gene: TRBJ2-7
D gene: -
CDR3 protein: CASSFGLRSYEQYF
CDR3 DNA: TGTGCCAGCAGCTTCGGCCTGAGGTCCTACGAGCAGTACTTC

clone size: -
V gene: TRBV3-1/TRBV3-2
J gene: TRBJ1-2
D gene: TRBD1
CDR3 protein: CASSRGTGNYGYTF
CDR3 DNA: TGTGCCAGCAGCCGCGGGACAGGAAACTATGGCTACACCTTC